The present T cell receptor beta chain was sequenced within a study of T cell responses to AZD1222 COVID-19 vaccine. Study at large: Second-dose schedules of about 4 or about 12 weeks were combined. Study-wide points: Spike-specific TCR repertoires showed rising breadth and depth after two AZD1222 doses.

The method was immunoSEQ multiplex PCR; TCRdb's version includes in-frame clones alone and lacks a portion of them. The sample has roughly 150,000 clones, 75% to 95% seen once. CDR1 MDHEN and CDR2 SYDVKM come from the germline V gene. Trimming pared 5 bases from V and 1 base from J, leaving 7 bases between. This CDR3 spans 13 amino acids. Comment on this clone: Its antigen is currently unknown.

Sample: peripheral blood, taken on day 0 of AZD1222 vaccination. The origin of this receptor is an adult in good health. V usage is TRBV28 and J usage is TRBJ2-3; TRBD1 might be the D (5 bases). The chain's CDR3 is CASSDSRTDTQYF. CDR3 DNA: TGTGCCAGCAGTGACAGCCGCACAGATACGCAGTATTTT. Full variable domain (rest looked up from reference TRBV28 and TRBJ2-3): DVKVTQSSRYLVKRTGEKVFLECVQDMDHENMFWYRQDPGLGLRLIYFSYDVKMKEKGDIPEGYSVSREKKERFSLILESASTNQTSMYLCASSDSRTDTQYFGPGTRLTVL.